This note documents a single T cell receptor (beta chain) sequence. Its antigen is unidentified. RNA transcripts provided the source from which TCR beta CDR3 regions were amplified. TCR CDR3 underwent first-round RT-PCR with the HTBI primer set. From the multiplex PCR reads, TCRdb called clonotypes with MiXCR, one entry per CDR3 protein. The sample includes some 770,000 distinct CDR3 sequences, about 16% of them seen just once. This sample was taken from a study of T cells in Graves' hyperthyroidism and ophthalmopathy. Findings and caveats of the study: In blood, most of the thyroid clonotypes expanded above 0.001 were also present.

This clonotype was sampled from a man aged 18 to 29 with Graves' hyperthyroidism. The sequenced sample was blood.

This CDR3 reads CATSDPFYGYTF. CDR3 DNA sequence: TGTGCCACCAGTGACCCTTTCTATGGCTACACCTTC. The V gene is TRBV24-1, the J gene TRBJ1-2; no reliable D call. V shed 4 bases and J shed 4 bases, with 6 bases lying between them. Per germline, CDR1 KGHDR and CDR2 SFDVKD. This CDR3 contains 12 residues.